The rows below give T cell receptor beta chains drawn from one sample of a study of T-cell memory formation after mild COVID-19. Via MiXCR, TCRdb re-called the 5' RACE reads, giving one row per CDR3 protein. Of roughly 130,000 distinct CDR3 sequences in the sample, about 18% were seen once. The material sequenced was PBMCs or a T cell subset sorted from them (not recorded which). The receptors were gathered from a man in his late teens or twenties who had mild COVID-19 (a few samples of this study predate the infection). Cell type and time point are not known. Both conserved end residues are part of each CDR3. The D gene is left open where the match is weak.

d_gene: -; v_gene: TRBV11-2; CDR3aa: CASSLAGGADIQYF
d_gene: -; v_gene: TRBV12-3/TRBV12-4; CDR3aa: CASSLWLSGQETQYF
d_gene: -; v_gene: TRBV12-3/TRBV12-4; CDR3aa: CASSKDGNTGELFF
d_gene: TRBD2; v_gene: TRBV5-1; CDR3aa: CASSYSGENEQYF
d_gene: -; v_gene: TRBV28; CDR3aa: CAGSRGSYTDTQYF
d_gene: -; v_gene: TRBV5-1; CDR3aa: CASSLDPGAMETQYF
d_gene: -; v_gene: TRBV5-1; CDR3aa: CASRFIGDEQFF
d_gene: TRBD1; v_gene: TRBV20-1; CDR3aa: CSAGEGGTGNPVDEQFF
d_gene: -; v_gene: TRBV12-3/TRBV12-4; CDR3aa: CASSPSGVSNTGELFF
d_gene: TRBD1; v_gene: TRBV7-9; CDR3aa: CASISGGDTQYF
d_gene: TRBD2; v_gene: TRBV5-1; CDR3aa: CASSLVAGGPPEQFF
d_gene: -; v_gene: TRBV4-1; CDR3aa: CASSQSQTGRGYTF
d_gene: -; v_gene: TRBV5-1; CDR3aa: CASSLGDVNEQFF
d_gene: TRBD2; v_gene: TRBV20-1; CDR3aa: CSARRGGTSQETQYF
d_gene: -; v_gene: TRBV24-1; CDR3aa: CATSDFGSDFTDTQYF
d_gene: -; v_gene: TRBV11-1; CDR3aa: CASSLEPSEQFF
d_gene: -; v_gene: TRBV7-2; CDR3aa: CASSSRQLSTDTQYF
d_gene: TRBD2; v_gene: TRBV12-3/TRBV12-4; CDR3aa: CASSPPSGLAGTFPGELFF
d_gene: -; v_gene: TRBV5-1; CDR3aa: CASSLAVAGDGSPLHF
d_gene: -; v_gene: TRBV6-6; CDR3aa: CASSYSAGTGSPLHF
d_gene: -; v_gene: TRBV5-6; CDR3aa: CASSLGRYEQYF
d_gene: -; v_gene: TRBV20-1; CDR3aa: CSARVQGGEELFF
d_gene: -; v_gene: TRBV7-6; CDR3aa: CASSLGPEGADGELFF
d_gene: -; v_gene: TRBV7-8; CDR3aa: CASSLVFRNTEAFF
d_gene: TRBD2; v_gene: TRBV10-3; CDR3aa: CAISELAGGPYNEQFF
d_gene: -; v_gene: TRBV12-3/TRBV12-4; CDR3aa: CASSLNRQTGELFF